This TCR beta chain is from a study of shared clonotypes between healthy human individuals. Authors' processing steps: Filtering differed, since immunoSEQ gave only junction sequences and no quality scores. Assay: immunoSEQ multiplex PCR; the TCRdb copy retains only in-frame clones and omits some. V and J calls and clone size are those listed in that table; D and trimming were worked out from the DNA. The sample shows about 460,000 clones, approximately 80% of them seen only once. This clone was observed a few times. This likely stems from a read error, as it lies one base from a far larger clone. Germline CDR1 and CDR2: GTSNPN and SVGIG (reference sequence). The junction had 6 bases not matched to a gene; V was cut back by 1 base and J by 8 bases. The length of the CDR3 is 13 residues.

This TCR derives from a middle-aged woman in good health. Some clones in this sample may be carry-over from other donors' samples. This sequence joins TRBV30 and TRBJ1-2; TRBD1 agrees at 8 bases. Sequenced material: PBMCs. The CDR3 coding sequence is TGTGCCTGGAGTGCCCCAGGGGGCTTAGGCTACACCTTC. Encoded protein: CAWSAPGGLGYTF. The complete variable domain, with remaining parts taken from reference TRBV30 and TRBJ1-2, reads SQTIHQWPATLVQPVGSPLSLECTVEGTSNPNLYWYRQAAGRGLQLLFYSVGIGQISSEVPQNLSASRPQDRQFILSSKKLLLSDSGFYLCAWSAPGGLGYTFGSGTRLTVV.